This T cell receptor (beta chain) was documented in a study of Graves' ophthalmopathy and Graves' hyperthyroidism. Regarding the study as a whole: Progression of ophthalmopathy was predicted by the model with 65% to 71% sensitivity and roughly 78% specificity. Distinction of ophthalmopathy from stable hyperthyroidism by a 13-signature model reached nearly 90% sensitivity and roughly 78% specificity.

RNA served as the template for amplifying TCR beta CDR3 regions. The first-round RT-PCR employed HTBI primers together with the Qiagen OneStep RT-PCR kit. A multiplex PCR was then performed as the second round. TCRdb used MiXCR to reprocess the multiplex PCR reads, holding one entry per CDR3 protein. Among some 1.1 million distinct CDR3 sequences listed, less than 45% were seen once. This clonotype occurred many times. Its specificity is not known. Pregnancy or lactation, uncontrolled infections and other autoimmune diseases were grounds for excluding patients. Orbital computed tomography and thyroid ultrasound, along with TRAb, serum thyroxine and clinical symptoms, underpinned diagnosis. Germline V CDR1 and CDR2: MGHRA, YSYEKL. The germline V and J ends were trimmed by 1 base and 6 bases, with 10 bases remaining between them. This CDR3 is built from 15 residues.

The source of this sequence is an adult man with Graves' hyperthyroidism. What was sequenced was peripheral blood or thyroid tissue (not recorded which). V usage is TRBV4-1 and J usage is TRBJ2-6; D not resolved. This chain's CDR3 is CASSQVLAEANVLTF. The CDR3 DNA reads TGCGCCAGCAGCCAAGTATTAGCAGAGGCCAACGTCCTGACTTTC.